Listed here are 7 T cell receptor beta chains from one sample, sequenced in a study of CD4+ T cells in melanoma. Sequencing used immunoSEQ multiplex PCR; TCRdb keeps in-frame clones, though not all of them. Of 15,000 or so clones listed, about 60% are singletons. The sequenced sample consisted of cells from a culture (not recorded whether cultured in vitro). Receptors originate from a human donor with melanoma.

The chain joins TRBV10-2 to TRBJ2-5; a weak D match, TRBD1 (6 bases). CDR3 length: 16 amino acids. The V gene lost 4 bases and the J gene lost 2 bases, with 17 bases spanning the gap. Germline-derived CDR1 and CDR2 are WSHSY and SAAADI. The CDR3 region has the DNA TGCGCCAGCAGTGCCCCCGAACAGGGTCGGCAAGAGACCCAGTACTTC. This encodes CASSAPEQGRQETQYF.

This chain connects TRBV6-1 to TRBJ2-3; either TRBD1 or TRBD2 may supply D (6 bases each). The germline gives CDR1 MNHNS, CDR2 SASEGT. Trimming stripped 10 bases from V and 1 base from J, with 12 bases between. The CDR3 loop spans 13 amino acids. The CDR3: CAIQEGGTDTQYF. In DNA, the CDR3 is TGTGCCATCCAGGAGGGGGGCACAGATACGCAGTATTTT.

J is TRBJ1-3 and V is TRBV7-2; TRBD1 might be the D (6 bases). The CDR3 totals 15 residues. The germline gives CDR1 SGHTA, CDR2 FQGNSA. The V end lost 2 bases, the J end lost 2 bases, and 10 bases lay between the germline ends. The CDR3, as DNA: TGTGCCAGCAGCTTATCTTGGGACACTGGAAACACCATATATTTT. This codes for CASSLSWDTGNTIYF.

The chain employs TRBV19 and TRBJ1-2; unclear D gene. The germline V gene encodes CDR1 LNHDA and CDR2 SQIVND (reference sequence). V dropped 3 bases and J dropped 6 bases, with 14 bases sitting between them. The CDR3 runs 14 residues. The CDR3 protein is CASSIQGLSNGYTF. CDR3 nucleotide sequence: TGTGCCAGTAGTATTCAAGGACTTAGCAATGGCTACACCTTC.

The V and J genes are TRBV11-3 and TRBJ2-1; 9 positions agree with TRBD1. In germline, CDR1 is SGHNT, CDR2 YENEEA. V was pared by 4 bases and J by 7 bases, with 8 bases of the junction left unmatched. The CDR3 totals 15 residues. Here the CDR3 reads CASSSSQGARNEQFF. CDR3 sequence (DNA): TGTGCCAGCAGCTCCTCACAGGGGGCGCGGAATGAGCAGTTCTTC. Using reference TRBV11-3 and TRBJ2-1 for the parts outside the CDR3, the full variable domain is EAGVVQSPRYKIIEKKQPVAFWCNPISGHNTLYWYLQNLGQGPELLIRYENEEAVDDSQLPKDRFSAERLKGVDSTLKIQPAELGDSAVYLCASSSSQGARNEQFFGPGTRLTVL.

CDR3 DNA: TGTGCCAGCAGCTTAGAAAGGGGCAGGGGCCATCGAAATGAGCAGTTCTTC. Translated: CASSLERGRGHRNEQFF. The chain recombines TRBV11-2 with TRBJ2-1; D perhaps matches TRBD1 (6 bases). The V end was cut by 0 bases, the J end by 7 bases, with 19 bases between. The CDR3 has 17 amino acids. In germline, CDR1 is SGHAT, CDR2 FQNNGV.

The CDR3 sequence: CAWSWGHNEKLFF. The CDR3 DNA reads as TGTGCCTGGAGTTGGGGTCATAATGAAAAACTGTTTTTT. The chain combines TRBV30 with TRBJ1-4; no clear D. The V gene's germline CDR1 is GTSNPN and CDR2 SVGIG (reference sequence). Trimming cost V 2 bases and J 4 bases, with 8 bases left between them. The CDR3 extends over 13 amino acids.